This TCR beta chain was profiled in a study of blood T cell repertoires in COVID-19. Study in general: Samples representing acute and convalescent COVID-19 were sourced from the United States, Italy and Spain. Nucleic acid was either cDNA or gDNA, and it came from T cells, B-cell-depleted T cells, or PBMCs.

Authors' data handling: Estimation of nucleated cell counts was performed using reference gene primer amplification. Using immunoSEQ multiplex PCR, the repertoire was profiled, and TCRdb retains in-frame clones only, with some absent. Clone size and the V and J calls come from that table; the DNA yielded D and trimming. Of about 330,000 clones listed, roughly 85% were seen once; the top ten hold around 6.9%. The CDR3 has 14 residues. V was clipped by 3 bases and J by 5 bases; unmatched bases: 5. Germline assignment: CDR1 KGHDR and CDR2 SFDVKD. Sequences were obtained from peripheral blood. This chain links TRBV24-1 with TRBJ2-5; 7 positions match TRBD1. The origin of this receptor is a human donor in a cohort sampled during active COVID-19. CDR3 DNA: TGTGCCACCAGTGATCCCGACAGGGCTGAGACCCAGTACTTC. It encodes CATSDPDRAETQYF.